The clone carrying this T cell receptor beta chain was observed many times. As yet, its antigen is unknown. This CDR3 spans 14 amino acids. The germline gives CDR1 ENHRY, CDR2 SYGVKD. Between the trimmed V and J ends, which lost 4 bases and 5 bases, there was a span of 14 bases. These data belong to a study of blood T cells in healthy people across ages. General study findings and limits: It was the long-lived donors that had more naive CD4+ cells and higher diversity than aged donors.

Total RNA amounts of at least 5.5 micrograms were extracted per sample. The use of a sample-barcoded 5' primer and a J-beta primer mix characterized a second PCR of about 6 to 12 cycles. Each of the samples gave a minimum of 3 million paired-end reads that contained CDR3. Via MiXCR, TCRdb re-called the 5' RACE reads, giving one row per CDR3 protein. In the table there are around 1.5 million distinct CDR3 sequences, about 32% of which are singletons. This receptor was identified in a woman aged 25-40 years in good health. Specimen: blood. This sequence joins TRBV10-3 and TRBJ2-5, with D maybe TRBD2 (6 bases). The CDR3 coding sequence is TGTGCCATCAGTGGGGGCCCAGGAGGGGAGACCCAGTACTTC. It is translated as CAISGGPGGETQYF.